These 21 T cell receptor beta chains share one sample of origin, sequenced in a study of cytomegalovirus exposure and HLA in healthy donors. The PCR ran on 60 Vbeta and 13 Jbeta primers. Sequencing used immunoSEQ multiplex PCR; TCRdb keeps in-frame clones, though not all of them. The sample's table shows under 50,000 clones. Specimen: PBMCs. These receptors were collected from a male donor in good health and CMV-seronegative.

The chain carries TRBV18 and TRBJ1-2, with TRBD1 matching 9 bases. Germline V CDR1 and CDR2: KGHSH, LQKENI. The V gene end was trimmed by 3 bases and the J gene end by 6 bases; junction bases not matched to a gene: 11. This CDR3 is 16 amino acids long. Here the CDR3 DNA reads TGTGCCAGCTCACCGATAACAGGGGGCGGGAGTAATGGCTACACCTTC. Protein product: CASSPITGGGSNGYTF.

CDR3 loop: CASKPGQGQEKLFF. CDR3 DNA: TGTGCCAGTAAACCGGGACAGGGACAAGAAAAACTGTTTTTT. The chain uses TRBV19 and TRBJ1-4; 9 nucleotides line up with TRBD1. CDR1 and CDR2 (germline): LNHDA, SQIVND (reference sequence). This CDR3 has 14 amino acids. J lost 8 bases, V lost 7 bases, and 8 bases had no gene match.

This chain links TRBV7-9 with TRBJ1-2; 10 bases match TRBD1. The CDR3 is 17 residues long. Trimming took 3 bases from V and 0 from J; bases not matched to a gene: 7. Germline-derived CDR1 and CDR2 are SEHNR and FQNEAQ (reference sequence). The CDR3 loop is CASSFRDRGQANYGYTF. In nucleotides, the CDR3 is TGTGCCAGCAGCTTTAGAGACAGGGGGCAGGCTAACTATGGCTACACCTTC. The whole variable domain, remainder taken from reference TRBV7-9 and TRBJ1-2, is DTGVSQNPRHKITKRGQNVTFRCDPISEHNRLYWYRQTLGQGPEFLTYFQNEAQLEKSRLLSDRFSAERPKGSFSTLEIQRTEQGDSAMYLCASSFRDRGQANYGYTFGSGTRLTVV.

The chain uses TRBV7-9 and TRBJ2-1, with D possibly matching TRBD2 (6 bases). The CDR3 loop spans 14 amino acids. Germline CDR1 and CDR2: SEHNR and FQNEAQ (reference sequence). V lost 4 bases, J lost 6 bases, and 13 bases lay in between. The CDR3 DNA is TGTGCCAGCAGCTCCCGGAATAGCGGCAATGAGCAGTTCTTC. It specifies CASSSRNSGNEQFF. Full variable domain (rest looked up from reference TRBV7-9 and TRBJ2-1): DTGVSQNPRHKITKRGQNVTFRCDPISEHNRLYWYRQTLGQGPEFLTYFQNEAQLEKSRLLSDRFSAERPKGSFSTLEIQRTEQGDSAMYLCASSSRNSGNEQFFGPGTRLTVL.

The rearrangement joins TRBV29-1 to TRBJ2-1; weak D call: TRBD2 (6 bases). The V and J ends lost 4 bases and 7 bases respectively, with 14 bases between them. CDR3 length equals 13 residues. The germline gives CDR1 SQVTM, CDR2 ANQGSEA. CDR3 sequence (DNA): TGCAGCGTTGGGGGGGAAATGGTTAATGAGCAGTTCTTC. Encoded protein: CSVGGEMVNEQFF.

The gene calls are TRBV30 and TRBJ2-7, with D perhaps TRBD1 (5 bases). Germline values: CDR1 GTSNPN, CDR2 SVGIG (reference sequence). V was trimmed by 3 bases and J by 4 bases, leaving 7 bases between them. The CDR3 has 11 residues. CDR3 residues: CAWSDSYEQYF. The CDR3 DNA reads TGTGCCTGGAGCGACAGTTACGAGCAGTACTTC.

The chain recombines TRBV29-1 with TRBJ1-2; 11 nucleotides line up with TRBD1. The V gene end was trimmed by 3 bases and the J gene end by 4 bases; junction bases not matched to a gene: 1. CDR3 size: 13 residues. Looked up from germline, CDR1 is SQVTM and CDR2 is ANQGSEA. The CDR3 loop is CSVEGTGGYGYTF. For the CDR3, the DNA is TGCAGCGTTGAGGGGACAGGGGGCTATGGCTACACCTTC. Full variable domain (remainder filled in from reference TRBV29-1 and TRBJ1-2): SAVISQKPSRDICQRGTSLTIQCQVDSQVTMMFWYRQQPGQSLTLIATANQGSEATYESGFVIDKFPISRPNLTFSTLTVSNMSPEDSSIYLCSVEGTGGYGYTFGSGTRLTVV.

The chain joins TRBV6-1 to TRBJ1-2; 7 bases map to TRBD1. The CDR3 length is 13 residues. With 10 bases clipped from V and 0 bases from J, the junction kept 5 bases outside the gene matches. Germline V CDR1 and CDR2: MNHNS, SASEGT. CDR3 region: CATRDSTNYGYTF. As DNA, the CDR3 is TGTGCCACCCGGGACAGTACTAACTATGGCTACACCTTC.

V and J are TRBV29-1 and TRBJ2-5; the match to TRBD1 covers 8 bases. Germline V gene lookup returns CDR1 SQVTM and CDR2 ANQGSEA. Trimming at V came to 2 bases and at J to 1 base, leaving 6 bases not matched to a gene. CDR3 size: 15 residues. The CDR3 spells CSVELAGGPQETQYF. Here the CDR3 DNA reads TGCAGCGTTGAATTGGCAGGGGGCCCCCAAGAGACCCAGTACTTC.

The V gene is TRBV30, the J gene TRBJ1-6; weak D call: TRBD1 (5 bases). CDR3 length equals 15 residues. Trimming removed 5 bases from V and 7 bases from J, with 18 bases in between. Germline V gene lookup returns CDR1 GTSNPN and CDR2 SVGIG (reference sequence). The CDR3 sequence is CAWSWGSGKNSPLHF. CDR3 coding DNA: TGTGCCTGGTCCTGGGGTTCAGGGAAGAATTCACCCCTCCACTTT.

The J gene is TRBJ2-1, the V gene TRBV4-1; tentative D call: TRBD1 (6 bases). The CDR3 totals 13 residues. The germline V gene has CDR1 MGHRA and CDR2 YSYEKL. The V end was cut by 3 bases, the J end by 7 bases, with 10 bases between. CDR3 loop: CASSHQGKNEQFF. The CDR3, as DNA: TGCGCCAGCAGCCATCAGGGGAAGAATGAGCAGTTCTTC.

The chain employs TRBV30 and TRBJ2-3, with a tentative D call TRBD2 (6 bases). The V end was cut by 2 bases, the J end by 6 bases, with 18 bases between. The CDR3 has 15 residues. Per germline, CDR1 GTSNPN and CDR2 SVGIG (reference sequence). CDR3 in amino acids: CAWSIGGSGGDTQYF. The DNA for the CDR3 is TGTGCCTGGAGTATAGGAGGGAGCGGAGGGGATACGCAGTATTTT.

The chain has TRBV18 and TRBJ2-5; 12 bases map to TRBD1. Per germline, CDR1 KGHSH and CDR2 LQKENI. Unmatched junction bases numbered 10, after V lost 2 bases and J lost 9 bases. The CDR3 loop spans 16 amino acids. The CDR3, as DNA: TGTGCCAGCTCACCATCCGGGACAGGGGGCGAAGGCGCCCAGTACTTC. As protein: CASSPSGTGGEGAQYF.

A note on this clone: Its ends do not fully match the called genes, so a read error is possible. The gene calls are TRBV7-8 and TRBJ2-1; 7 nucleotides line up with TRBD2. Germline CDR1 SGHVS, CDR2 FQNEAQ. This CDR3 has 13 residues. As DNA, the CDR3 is TGTGCCAGCAGCTCTAGGGAGGGGTCAGGTCGAGTCTTC. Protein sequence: CASSSREGSGRVF.

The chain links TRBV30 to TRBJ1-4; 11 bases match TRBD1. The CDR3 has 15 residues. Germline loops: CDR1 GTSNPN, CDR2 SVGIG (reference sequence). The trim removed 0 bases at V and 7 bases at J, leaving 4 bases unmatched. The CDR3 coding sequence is TGTGCCTGGAGTGTACCCGGACAGGGGGCTGAAAAACTGTTTTTT. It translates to CAWSVPGQGAEKLFF.

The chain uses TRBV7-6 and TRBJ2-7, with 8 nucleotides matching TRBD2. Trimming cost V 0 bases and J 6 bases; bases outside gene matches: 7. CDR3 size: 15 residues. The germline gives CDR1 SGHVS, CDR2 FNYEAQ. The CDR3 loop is CASSLAGGGHGEQYF. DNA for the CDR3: TGTGCCAGCAGCTTAGCGGGCGGGGGGCACGGCGAGCAGTACTTC.

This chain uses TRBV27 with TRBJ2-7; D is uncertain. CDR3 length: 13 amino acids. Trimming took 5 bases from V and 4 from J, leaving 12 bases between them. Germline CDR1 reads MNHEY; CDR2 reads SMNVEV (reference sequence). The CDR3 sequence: CASSPHGAYEQYF. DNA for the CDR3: TGTGCCAGCAGTCCACATGGAGCATACGAGCAGTACTTC.

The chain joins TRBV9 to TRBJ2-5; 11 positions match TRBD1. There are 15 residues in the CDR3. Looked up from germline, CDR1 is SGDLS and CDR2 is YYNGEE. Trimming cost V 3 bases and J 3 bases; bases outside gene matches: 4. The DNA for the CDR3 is TGTGCCAGCAGCGCGGACAGGGGGCGCGAAGAGACCCAGTACTTC. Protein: CASSADRGREETQYF.

CDR3 sequence reads: CASSLAHSGTDSYEQYF. The CDR3 DNA reads TGTGCCAGCAGCTTGGCCCATTCCGGGACAGACTCCTACGAGCAGTACTTC. This sequence joins TRBV5-6 and TRBJ2-7, with 7 bases that match TRBD1. J gave up 0 bases and V 0 bases, and 9 bases lay outside the gene matches. The CDR3 runs to 17 residues. The germline CDR1 and CDR2 sequences are SGHDT and YYEEEE. Variable domain in full (rest from reference TRBV5-6 and TRBJ2-7): DAGVTQSPTHLIKTRGQQVTLRCSPKSGHDTVSWYQQALGQGPQFIFQYYEEEERQRGNFPDRFSGHQFPNYSSELNVNALLLGDSALYLCASSLAHSGTDSYEQYFGPGTRLTVT.

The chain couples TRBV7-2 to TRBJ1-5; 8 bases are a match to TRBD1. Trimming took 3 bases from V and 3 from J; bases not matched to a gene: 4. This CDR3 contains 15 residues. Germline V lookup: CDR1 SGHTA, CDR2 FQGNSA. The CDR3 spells CASSLQGQANQPQHF. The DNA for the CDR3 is TGTGCCAGCAGCTTGCAGGGACAGGCCAATCAGCCCCAGCATTTT.

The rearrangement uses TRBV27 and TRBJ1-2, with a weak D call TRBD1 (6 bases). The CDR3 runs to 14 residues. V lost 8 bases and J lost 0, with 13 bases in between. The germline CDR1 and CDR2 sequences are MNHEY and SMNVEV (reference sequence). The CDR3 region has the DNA TGTGCCAGCGCAAGGGGGGGGGCTAACTATGGCTACACCTTC. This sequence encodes CASARGGANYGYTF.